One and the same sample provided the 19 T cell receptor beta chains below, sequenced in a study of cytomegalovirus exposure and HLA in healthy donors. 60 Vbeta and 13 Jbeta primers were used in PCR. The protocol was immunoSEQ multiplex PCR, while the TCRdb copy is restricted to in-frame clones and leaves out a portion. The sample lists some 150,000 clones, approximately 10% occurring once. Specimen: PBMCs. The receptor source for this set is a woman aged 40-49 years in good health and CMV-seropositive.

This clone came up a few times. The V and J genes are TRBV9 and TRBJ1-2; the D gene is possibly TRBD1 (5 bases). Germline V gene sequence: CDR1 SGDLS, CDR2 YYNGEE. The CDR3 runs to 14 residues. Trimming removed 0 bases at V and 4 bases at J, with 10 bases between. CDR3 loop: CASSVVQEGYGYTF. The DNA for the CDR3 is TGTGCCAGCAGCGTAGTACAGGAAGGCTATGGCTACACCTTC.

This clone was found a few times. The chain recombines TRBV7-9 with TRBJ1-1, with D uncertain. This CDR3 is built from 14 residues. From germline, CDR1 is SEHNR and CDR2 FQNEAQ (reference sequence). Deletions cut 4 bases from V and 1 base from J, with 10 bases between. CDR3 amino acids: CASSSNVQNTEAFF. The CDR3 DNA is TGTGCCAGCAGCTCAAACGTACAGAACACTGAAGCTTTCTTT.

The J gene is TRBJ1-6, the V gene TRBV7-2; no definite D call. Germline CDR1 reads SGHTA; CDR2 reads FQGNSA. The CDR3 covers 14 residues. V was shortened by 8 bases and J by 5 bases, with 13 bases between the two germline ends. The CDR3 DNA reads TGTGCCAGCTGCCGAGACATTAATAATTCACCCCTCCACTTT. Translating gives CASCRDINNSPLHF. The complete variable domain, with remaining parts taken from reference TRBV7-2 and TRBJ1-6, reads GAGVSQSPSNKVTEKGKDVELRCDPISGHTALYWYRQSLGQGLEFLIYFQGNSAPDKSGLPSDRFSAERTGGSVSTLTIQRTQQEDSAVYLCASCRDINNSPLHFGNGTRLTVT.

A few counts support this clone. The chain carries TRBV7-2 and TRBJ1-2; D gene uncertain. The V end lost 1 base, the J end lost 4 bases, and 4 bases lay between the germline ends. Germline CDR1 and CDR2: SGHTA and FQGNSA. The CDR3 loop spans 12 amino acids. CDR3 nucleotide sequence: TGTGCCAGCAGCTTAGACGGCTATGGCTACACCTTC. Translation gives CASSLDGYGYTF. The entire variable domain, with the rest obtained from reference TRBV7-2 and TRBJ1-2, is as follows: GAGVSQSPSNKVTEKGKDVELRCDPISGHTALYWYRQSLGQGLEFLIYFQGNSAPDKSGLPSDRFSAERTGGSVSTLTIQRTQQEDSAVYLCASSLDGYGYTFGSGTRLTVV.

The table lists this clone with many counts. The rearrangement links TRBV15 to TRBJ1-2; a possible D gene is TRBD1 (6 bases). Deletions cut 1 base from V and 5 bases from J, with 11 bases between. The CDR3 is 14 amino acids. Per germline, CDR1 LNHNV and CDR2 YYDKDF (reference sequence). CDR3 nucleotides: TGTGCCACCAGCAGAGCGACAGGCAGTTATGGCTACACCTTC. It specifies CATSRATGSYGYTF.

The chain joins TRBV5-8 to TRBJ1-1; TRBD1 might be the D (6 bases). V was shortened by 1 base and J by 1 base, with 8 bases between the two germline ends. Looked up from germline, CDR1 is SGHTS and CDR2 is YDEGEE. CDR3 length: 14 amino acids. The CDR3 sequence: CASSLQGKNTEAFF. The CDR3, as DNA: TGTGCCAGCAGCTTGCAGGGGAAGAACACTGAAGCTTTCTTT.

This chain uses TRBV6-6 with TRBJ1-2; D unclear. V gave up 5 bases and J gave up 4 bases, with 14 bases separating them. The CDR3 totals 14 residues. Germline assignment: CDR1 MNHNY and CDR2 SVGAGI (reference sequence). CDR3 nucleotide sequence: TGTGCCAGCAGTGACCAAGCGGACTCCTATGGCTACACCTTC. This translates into CASSDQADSYGYTF.

The chain is built from TRBV2 and TRBJ1-1; 7 bases are shared with TRBD1. J was trimmed by 8 bases and V by 6 bases; bases with no gene match: 12. CDR3 size: 14 residues. From germline, CDR1 is SNHLY and CDR2 FYNNEI. CDR3 protein: CASSPTLGQKEAFF. Here the CDR3 DNA reads TGTGCCAGCAGCCCCACCTTGGGACAGAAAGAAGCTTTCTTT.

This clone was detected only a few times. The chain combines TRBV10-3 with TRBJ1-6, with D possibly matching TRBD1 (5 bases). Germline V gene sequence: CDR1 ENHRY, CDR2 SYGVKD. There are 16 residues in the CDR3. The V and J ends lost 4 bases and 7 bases respectively, with 17 bases between them. The CDR3 DNA sequence: TGTGCCATCAGTGCTCTCGACAGACGGACCAATTCACCCCTCCACTTT. Its protein is CAISALDRRTNSPLHF.

This clone was counted a few times. This chain joins TRBV11-2 and TRBJ1-6, with D unclear. V dropped 4 bases and J dropped 3 bases, with 13 bases sitting between them. CDR1 and CDR2 from the germline V gene are SGHAT and FQNNGV. CDR3 length: 16 amino acids. This CDR3 is CASSSHPQFYNSPLHF. The DNA of the CDR3 is TGTGCCAGCAGCTCCCACCCACAGTTCTATAATTCACCCCTCCACTTT.

The chain employs TRBV5-1 and TRBJ1-4; D gene unclear. The CDR3 contains 15 residues. Germline CDR1 reads SGHRS; CDR2 reads YFSETQ. Trimming took 1 base from V and 3 from J, leaving 10 bases between them. This chain's CDR3 is CASSLTGISNEKLFF. CDR3 sequence (DNA): TGCGCCAGCAGCTTGACGGGGATATCTAATGAAAAACTGTTTTTT.

CDR3 coding DNA: TGCGCCAGCAGTGGGCAGGGGGTGGACTATGGCTACACCTTC. Translating gives CASSGQGVDYGYTF. The chain combines TRBV10-2 with TRBJ1-2; 7 nucleotides match TRBD1. The germline V gene encodes CDR1 WSHSY and CDR2 SAAADI. J gave up 3 bases and V 4 bases, and 5 bases lay outside the gene matches. The CDR3 runs to 14 residues.

Turning to this clone: The junction departs from the called germline gene at one end, perhaps through a read error. Other DNA sequences in the same sample also yield this CDR3. The rearrangement joins TRBV5-6 to TRBJ2-6, with 7 bases lining up with TRBD1. The CDR3 extends over 17 amino acids. CDR1 is SGHDT and CDR2 is YYEEEE in the germline V gene. The DNA for the CDR3 is TGTGCCAGCAGCTTGGGAGGGACAGACTCTGGGGCAAACGTCCTGACTTTT. Translated: CASSLGGTDSGANVLTF. The whole variable domain, remainder taken from reference TRBV5-6 and TRBJ2-6, is DAGVTQSPTHLIKTRGQQVTLRCSPKSGHDTVSWYQQALGQGPQFIFQYYEEEERQRGNFPDRFSGHQFPNYSSELNVNALLLGDSALYLCASSLGGTDSGANVLTFGAGSRLTVL.

This clone was found a few times. The chain links TRBV19 to TRBJ1-2; D gene ambiguous. CDR1 is LNHDA, CDR2 SQIVND, per germline (reference sequence). Between the trimmed V and J ends, which lost 5 bases and 4 bases, there was a span of 11 bases. This CDR3 region has 13 residues. The CDR3 here is CASSPTLSYGYTF. The CDR3 DNA reads TGTGCCAGTAGTCCGACATTGTCCTATGGCTACACCTTC.

In its sample, this clone was seen a few times. Different DNA sequences within this sample yield the same CDR3. The rearrangement uses TRBV5-1 and TRBJ2-1; D is unclear. The CDR3 length is 13 residues. Germline V gene sequence: CDR1 SGHRS, CDR2 YFSETQ. The V end was cut by 0 bases, the J end by 4 bases, with 5 bases between. The CDR3 is CASSLDGYNEQFF. DNA for the CDR3: TGCGCCAGCAGCTTGGACGGGTACAATGAGCAGTTCTTC.

The CDR3 spells CASSLPGQGGSPLHF. CDR3 nucleotide sequence: TGCGCCAGCAGCTTGCCGGGACAGGGGGGTTCACCCCTCCACTTT. The rearrangement links TRBV5-1 to TRBJ1-6, with 11 bases identical to TRBD1. CDR1 and CDR2 (germline): SGHRS, YFSETQ. Germline trimming cut 1 base from V and 9 bases from J; bases unmatched to any gene: 3. The CDR3 is made up of 15 amino acids.

The CDR3 nucleotides are TGTGCCAGTAGTATTGTGGAGGGAGGCACTGAAGCTTTCTTT. It yields the protein CASSIVEGGTEAFF. V gene TRBV19 combines with J gene TRBJ1-1; no clear D. The CDR3 loop spans 14 amino acids. Germline V gene lookup returns CDR1 LNHDA and CDR2 SQIVND (reference sequence). V lost 3 bases to trimming and J lost 4 bases, with 12 bases between them.

The gene calls are TRBV5-6 and TRBJ1-1; D might be TRBD1 (6 bases). CDR1 is SGHDT and CDR2 is YYEEEE in the germline V gene. The CDR3 consists of 15 residues. Between the trimmed V and J ends, which lost 0 bases and 3 bases, there was a span of 12 bases. DNA of the CDR3: TGTGCCAGCAGCTTGGGCGACAGGTCGGACACTGAAGCTTTCTTT. Encoded protein: CASSLGDRSDTEAFF. Complete variable domain (other parts from reference TRBV5-6 and TRBJ1-1): DAGVTQSPTHLIKTRGQQVTLRCSPKSGHDTVSWYQQALGQGPQFIFQYYEEEERQRGNFPDRFSGHQFPNYSSELNVNALLLGDSALYLCASSLGDRSDTEAFFGQGTRLTVV.

This sequence joins TRBV6-1 and TRBJ1-1; TRBD1 matches 7 bases. Germline V gene data show CDR1 as MNHNS and CDR2 as SASEGT. The CDR3 consists of 15 residues. The V gene end was trimmed by 8 bases and the J gene end by 4 bases; junction bases not matched to a gene: 13. The CDR3 protein is CASREHTGAITEAFF. The CDR3 coding sequence is TGTGCCAGCCGCGAGCATACAGGGGCGATCACTGAAGCTTTCTTT.